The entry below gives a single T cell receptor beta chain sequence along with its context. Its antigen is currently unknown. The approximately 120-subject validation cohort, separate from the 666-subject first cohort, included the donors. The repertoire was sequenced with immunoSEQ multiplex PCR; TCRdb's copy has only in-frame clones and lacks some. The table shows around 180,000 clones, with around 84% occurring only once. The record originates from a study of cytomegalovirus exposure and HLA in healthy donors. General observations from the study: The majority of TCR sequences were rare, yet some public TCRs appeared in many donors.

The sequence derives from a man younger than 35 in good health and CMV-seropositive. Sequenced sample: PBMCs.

The DNA of the CDR3 is TGTGCCTGGTCCTATACAGGGTACCAAGGGTACTTC. The encoded protein is CAWSYTGYQGYF. The chain uses TRBV30 and TRBJ2-7; tentative D call: TRBD1 (6 bases). Trimming took 5 bases from V and 12 from J, leaving 20 bases between them. The CDR3 length is 12 residues. Germline assignment: CDR1 GTSNPN and CDR2 SVGIG (reference sequence).